Described below is a single TCR beta chain sequence and its context. Its antigen is still unknown. This sample was taken from a study of shared clonotypes between healthy human individuals. Study information: CD4 naive cells filled three plates per donor, CD4 memory three, CD8 naive two and CD8 memory one. Study-level findings and limits: The represented genetic and exposure-history diversity was limited by the small number of donors. Against clonotypes common to all four donors, non-shared ones had lower generation probabilities. Naive subsets tended to show greater estimated richness than memory subsets.

Here immunoSEQ multiplex PCR was the method, and the copy in TCRdb shows in-frame clones only, minus some. The sample carries some 2 million clones, approximately 94% recorded once. Between the trimmed V and J ends, which lost 4 bases and 7 bases, there was a span of 16 bases. The CDR3 runs to 14 residues. CDR1 and CDR2 from the germline V gene are SGHNT and YYREEE (reference sequence). Terminally differentiated effector memory CD45RA+ cells were excluded from the naive CD8 cells, which were CD45RO-negative and positively selected for CCR7. The chain has TRBV5-4 and TRBJ2-3; possibly TRBD1 for D (6 bases). The source is a man younger than 35 in good health. The sample was naive CD8+ T cells sorted from blood. This CDR3 is CASSPGQQINTQYF. CDR3 DNA: TGTGCCAGCAGCCCGGGACAACAAATTAATACGCAGTATTTT.